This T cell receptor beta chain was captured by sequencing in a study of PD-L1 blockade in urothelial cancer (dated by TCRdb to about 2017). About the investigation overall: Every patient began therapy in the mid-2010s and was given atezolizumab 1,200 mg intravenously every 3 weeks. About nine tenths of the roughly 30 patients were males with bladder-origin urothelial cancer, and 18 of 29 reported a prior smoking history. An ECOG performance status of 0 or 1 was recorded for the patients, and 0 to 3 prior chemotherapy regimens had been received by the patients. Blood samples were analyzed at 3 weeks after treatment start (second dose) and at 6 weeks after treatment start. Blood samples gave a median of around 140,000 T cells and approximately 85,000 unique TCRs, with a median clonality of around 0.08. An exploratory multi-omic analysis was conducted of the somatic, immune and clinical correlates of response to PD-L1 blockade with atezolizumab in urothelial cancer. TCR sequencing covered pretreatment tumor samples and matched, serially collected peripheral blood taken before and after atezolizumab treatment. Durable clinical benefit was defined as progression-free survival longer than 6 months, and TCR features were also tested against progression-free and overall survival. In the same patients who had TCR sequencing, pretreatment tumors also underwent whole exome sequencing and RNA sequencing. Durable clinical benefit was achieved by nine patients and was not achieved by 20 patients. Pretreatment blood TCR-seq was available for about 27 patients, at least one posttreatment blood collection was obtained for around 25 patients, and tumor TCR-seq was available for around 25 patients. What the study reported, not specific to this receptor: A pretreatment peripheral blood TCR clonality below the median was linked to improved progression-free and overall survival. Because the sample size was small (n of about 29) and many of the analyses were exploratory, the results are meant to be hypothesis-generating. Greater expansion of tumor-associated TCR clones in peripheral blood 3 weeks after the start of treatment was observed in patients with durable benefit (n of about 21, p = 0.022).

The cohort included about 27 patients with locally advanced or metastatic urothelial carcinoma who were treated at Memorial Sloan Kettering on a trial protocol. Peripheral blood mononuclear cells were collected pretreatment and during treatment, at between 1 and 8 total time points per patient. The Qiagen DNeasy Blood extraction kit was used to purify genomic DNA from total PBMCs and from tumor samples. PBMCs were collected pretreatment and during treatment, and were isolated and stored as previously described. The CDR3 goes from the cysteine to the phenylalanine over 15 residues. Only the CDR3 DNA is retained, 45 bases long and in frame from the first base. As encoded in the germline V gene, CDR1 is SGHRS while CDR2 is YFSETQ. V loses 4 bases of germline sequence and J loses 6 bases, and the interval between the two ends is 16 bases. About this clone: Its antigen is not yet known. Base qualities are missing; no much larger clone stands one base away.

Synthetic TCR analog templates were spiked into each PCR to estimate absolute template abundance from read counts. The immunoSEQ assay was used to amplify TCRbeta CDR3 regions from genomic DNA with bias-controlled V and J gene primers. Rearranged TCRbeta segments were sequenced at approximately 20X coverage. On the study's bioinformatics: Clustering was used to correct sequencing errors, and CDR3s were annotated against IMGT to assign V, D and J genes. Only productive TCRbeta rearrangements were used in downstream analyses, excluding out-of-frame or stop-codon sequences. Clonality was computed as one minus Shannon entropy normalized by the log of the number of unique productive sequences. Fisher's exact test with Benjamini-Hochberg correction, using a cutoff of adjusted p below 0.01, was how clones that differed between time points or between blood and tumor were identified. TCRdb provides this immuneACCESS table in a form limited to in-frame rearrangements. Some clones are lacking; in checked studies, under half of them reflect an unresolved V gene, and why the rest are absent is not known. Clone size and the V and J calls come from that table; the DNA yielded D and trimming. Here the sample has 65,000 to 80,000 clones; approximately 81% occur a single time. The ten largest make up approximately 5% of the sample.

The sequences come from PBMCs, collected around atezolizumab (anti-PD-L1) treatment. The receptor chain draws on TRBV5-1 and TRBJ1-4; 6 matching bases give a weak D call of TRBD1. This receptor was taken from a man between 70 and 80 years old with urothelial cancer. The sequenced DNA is TGCGCCAGCAGCCCCCAACAGGGTCGGGATGAAAAACTGTTTTTT. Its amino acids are CASSPQQGRDEKLFF.